This T cell receptor (beta chain) was captured by sequencing in a study of T cells after yellow fever vaccination. Overall study: For low cell numbers, libraries were made with SMART-Seq v4 Ultra Low Input. Findings of the study overall: Boosting was followed by the reappearance of most primary-vaccination clones (just under 97% CD4, around 91% CD8).

V gave up 0 bases and J gave up 4 bases, with 12 bases separating them. The CDR3 is made up of 15 amino acids. CDR1 MNHEY and CDR2 SMNVEV come from the germline V gene (reference sequence). In the case of this clonotype: Its specificity is not known.

UMIs were added to TCR cDNA along with a universal primer site when it was made by 5'RACE template switching. Using its own MiXCR run on the 5' RACE reads, TCRdb lists one record per CDR3 protein. The repertoire includes hundreds of thousands of distinct CDR3 sequences, roughly 12% of them detected once, and more than 12% sits in the top ten. The receptor comes from a man aged 30-40 years who received the YFV17D yellow fever vaccine. The chain joins TRBV27 to TRBJ2-5, with D uncertain. The sample was PBMCs, taken on the day of the yellow fever booster vaccination. The CDR3: CASSLSPGLPETQYF. DNA for the CDR3: TGTGCCAGCAGTTTATCCCCGGGTCTACCAGAGACCCAGTACTTC.